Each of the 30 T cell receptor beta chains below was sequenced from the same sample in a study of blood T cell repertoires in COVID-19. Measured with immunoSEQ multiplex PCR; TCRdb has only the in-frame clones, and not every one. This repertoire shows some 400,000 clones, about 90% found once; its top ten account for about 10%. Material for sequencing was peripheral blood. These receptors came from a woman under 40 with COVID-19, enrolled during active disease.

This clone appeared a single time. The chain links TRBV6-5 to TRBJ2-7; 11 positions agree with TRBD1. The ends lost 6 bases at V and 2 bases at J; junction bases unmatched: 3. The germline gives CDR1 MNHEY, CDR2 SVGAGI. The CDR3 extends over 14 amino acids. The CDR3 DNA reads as TGTGCCAGCAGGGACAGGGGGCGCACCTACGAGCAGTACTTC. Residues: CASRDRGRTYEQYF.

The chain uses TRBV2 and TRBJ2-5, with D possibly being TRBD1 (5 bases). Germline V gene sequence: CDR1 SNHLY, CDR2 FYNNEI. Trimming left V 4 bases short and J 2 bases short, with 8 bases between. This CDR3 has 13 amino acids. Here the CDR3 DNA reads TGTGCCAGCAGTGTTGGACAACAAGAGACCCAGTACTTC. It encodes CASSVGQQETQYF.

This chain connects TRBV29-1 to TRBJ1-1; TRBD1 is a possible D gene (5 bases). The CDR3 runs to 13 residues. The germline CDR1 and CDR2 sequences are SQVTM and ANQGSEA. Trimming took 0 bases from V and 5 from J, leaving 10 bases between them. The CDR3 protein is CSVEDQGWTEAFF. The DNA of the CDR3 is TGCAGCGTTGAAGATCAGGGATGGACTGAAGCTTTCTTT.

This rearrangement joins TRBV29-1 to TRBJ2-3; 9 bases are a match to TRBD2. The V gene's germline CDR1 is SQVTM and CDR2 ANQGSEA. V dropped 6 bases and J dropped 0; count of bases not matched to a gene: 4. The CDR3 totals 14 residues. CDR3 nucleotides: TGCAGCGTGTCGCGGGAGGGAAGCACAGATACGCAGTATTTT. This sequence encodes CSVSREGSTDTQYF.

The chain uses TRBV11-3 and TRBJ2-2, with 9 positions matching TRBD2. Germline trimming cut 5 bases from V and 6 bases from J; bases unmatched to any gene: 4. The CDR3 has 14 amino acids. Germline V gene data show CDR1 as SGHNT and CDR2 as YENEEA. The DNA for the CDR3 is TGTGCCAGCAGCCTTAGCGGGAGTGCCGGGGAGCTGTTTTTT. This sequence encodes CASSLSGSAGELFF.

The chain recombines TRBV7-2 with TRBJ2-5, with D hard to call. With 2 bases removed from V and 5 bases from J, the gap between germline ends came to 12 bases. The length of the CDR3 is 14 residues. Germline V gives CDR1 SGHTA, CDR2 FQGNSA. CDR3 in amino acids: CASSLTPGRETQYF. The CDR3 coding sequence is TGTGCCAGCAGCTTAACTCCTGGTCGGGAGACCCAGTACTTC.

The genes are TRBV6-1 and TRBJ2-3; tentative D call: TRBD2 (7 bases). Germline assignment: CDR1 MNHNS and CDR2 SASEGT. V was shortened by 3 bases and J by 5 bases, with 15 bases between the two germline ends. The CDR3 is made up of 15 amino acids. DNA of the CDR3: TGTGCCAGCAGTGACGCGGGGAGGGGGAGAGATACGCAGTATTTT. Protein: CASSDAGRGRDTQYF.

The CDR3 region has the DNA TGTGCCAGCAGCCAAGAACAAATCCAAGAGACCCAGTACTTC. Residues: CASSQEQIQETQYF. The chain is built from TRBV3-1 (or the pseudogene TRBV3-2) and TRBJ2-5; the D is unclear. The CDR3 has 14 amino acids. The V end lost 0 bases, the J end lost 1 base, and 6 bases lay between the germline ends. The germline CDR1 and CDR2 sequences are LGHDT and YNNKEL (reference sequence).

In DNA form, the CDR3 reads TGTGCCAGCGCCGCGGGAGCGGGGCCCTACGAGCAGTACTTC. This encodes CASAAGAGPYEQYF. V gene TRBV6-4 combines with J gene TRBJ2-7, with 7 bases lining up with TRBD2. Looked up from germline, CDR1 is MRHNA and CDR2 is SNTAGT. The CDR3 is 14 amino acids. The junction had 9 bases not matched to a gene; V was cut back by 8 bases and J by 2 bases.

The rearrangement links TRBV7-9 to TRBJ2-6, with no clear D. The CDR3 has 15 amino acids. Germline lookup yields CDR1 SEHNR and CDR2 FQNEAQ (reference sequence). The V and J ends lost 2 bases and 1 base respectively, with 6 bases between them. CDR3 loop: CASSLTPSGANVLTF. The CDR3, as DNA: TGTGCCAGCAGCTTAACACCGTCTGGGGCCAACGTCCTGACTTTC.

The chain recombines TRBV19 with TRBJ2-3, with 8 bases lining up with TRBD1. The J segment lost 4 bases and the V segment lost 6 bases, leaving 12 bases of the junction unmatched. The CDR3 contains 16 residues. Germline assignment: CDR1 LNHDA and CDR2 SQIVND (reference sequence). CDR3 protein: CASSRQGTLGADTQYF. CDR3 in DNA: TGTGCCAGTAGCAGACAGGGGACCCTTGGAGCAGATACGCAGTATTTT.

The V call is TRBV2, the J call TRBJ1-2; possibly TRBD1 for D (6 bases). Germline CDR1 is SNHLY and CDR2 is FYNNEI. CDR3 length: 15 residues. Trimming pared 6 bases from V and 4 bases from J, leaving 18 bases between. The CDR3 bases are TGTGCCAGCAGGTCCTCCGGGACACCCATCTATGGCTACACCTTC. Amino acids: CASRSSGTPIYGYTF.

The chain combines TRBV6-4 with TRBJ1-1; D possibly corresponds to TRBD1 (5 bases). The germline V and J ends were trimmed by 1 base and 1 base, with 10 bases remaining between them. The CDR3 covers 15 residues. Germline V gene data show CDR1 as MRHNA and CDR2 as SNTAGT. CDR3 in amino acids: CASSDYGGTNTEAFF. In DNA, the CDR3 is TGTGCCAGCAGTGACTATGGGGGGACGAACACTGAAGCTTTCTTT.

The CDR3: CASSQGRDEQYF. The DNA for the CDR3 is TGTGCCAGCAGCCAAGGACGGGACGAGCAGTACTTC. The V call is TRBV3-1 (or the pseudogene TRBV3-2), the J call TRBJ2-7; D not resolved. This CDR3 region has 12 residues. The ends were cut back, 1 base at V and 5 bases at J, with 6 bases in the middle. Looked up from germline, CDR1 is LGHDT and CDR2 is YNNKEL (reference sequence).

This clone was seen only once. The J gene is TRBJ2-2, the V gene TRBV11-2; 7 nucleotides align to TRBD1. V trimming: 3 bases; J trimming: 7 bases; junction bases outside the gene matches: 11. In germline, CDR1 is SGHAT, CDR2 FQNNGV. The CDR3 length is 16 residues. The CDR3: CASSFGAQGEIGELFF. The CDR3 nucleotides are TGTGCCAGCAGCTTCGGGGCGCAGGGGGAGATCGGGGAGCTGTTTTTT.

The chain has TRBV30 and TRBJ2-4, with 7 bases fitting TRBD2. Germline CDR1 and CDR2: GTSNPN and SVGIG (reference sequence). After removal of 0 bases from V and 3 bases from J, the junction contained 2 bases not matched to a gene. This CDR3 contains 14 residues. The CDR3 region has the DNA TGTGCCTGGAGTGTCGGCGGGGGCAAAAACATTCAGTACTTC. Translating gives CAWSVGGGKNIQYF.

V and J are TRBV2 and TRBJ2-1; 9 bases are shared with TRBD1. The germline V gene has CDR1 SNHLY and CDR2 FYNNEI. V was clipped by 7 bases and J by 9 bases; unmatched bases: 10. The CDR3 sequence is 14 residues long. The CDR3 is CASIGQGFMGEQFF. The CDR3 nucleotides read TGTGCCAGCATTGGACAGGGGTTTATGGGTGAGCAGTTCTTC.

CDR3 nucleotide sequence: TGTGCCAGCAGCTTATCAGGCCGCAATCAGCCCCAGCATTTT. It encodes CASSLSGRNQPQHF. The rearrangement links TRBV7-8 to TRBJ1-5; no reliable D call. In germline, CDR1 is SGHVS, CDR2 FQNEAQ. V shed 2 bases and J shed 2 bases, with 7 bases lying between them. CDR3 size: 14 residues.

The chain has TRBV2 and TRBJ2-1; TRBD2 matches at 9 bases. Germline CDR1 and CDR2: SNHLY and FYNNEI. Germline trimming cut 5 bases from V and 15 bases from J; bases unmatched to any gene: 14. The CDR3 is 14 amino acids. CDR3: CASSLSTGTSRGFF. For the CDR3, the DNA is TGTGCCAGCAGTCTTTCCACCGGGACTAGCCGTGGGTTCTTC.

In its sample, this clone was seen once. In DNA, the CDR3 is TGTGCCAGCACCCGAGGCACAGATACGCAGTATTTT. This encodes CASTRGTDTQYF. The genes are TRBV2 and TRBJ2-3; no reliable D call. Germline lookup yields CDR1 SNHLY and CDR2 FYNNEI. Deletions cut 7 bases from V and 1 base from J, with 6 bases between. This CDR3 contains 12 residues.

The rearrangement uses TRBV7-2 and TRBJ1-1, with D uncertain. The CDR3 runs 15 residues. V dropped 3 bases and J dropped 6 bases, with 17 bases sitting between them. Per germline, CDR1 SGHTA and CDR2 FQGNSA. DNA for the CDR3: TGTGCCAGCAGCTTGTACGGCCGTAAGGAGGCTGAAGCTTTCTTT. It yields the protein CASSLYGRKEAEAFF.

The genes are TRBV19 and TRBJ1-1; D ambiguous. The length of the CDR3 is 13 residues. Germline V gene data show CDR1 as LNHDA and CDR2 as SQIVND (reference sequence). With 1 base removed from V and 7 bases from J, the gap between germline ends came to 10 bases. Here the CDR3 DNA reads TGTGCCAGTAGTATAGCGCGTCGCCATGAAGCTTTCTTT. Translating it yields CASSIARRHEAFF.

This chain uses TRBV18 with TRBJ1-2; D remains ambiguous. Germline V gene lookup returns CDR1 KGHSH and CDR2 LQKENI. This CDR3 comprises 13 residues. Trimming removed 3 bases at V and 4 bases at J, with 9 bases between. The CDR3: CASSPRGSYGYTF. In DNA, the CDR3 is TGTGCCAGCTCACCTCGGGGTTCCTATGGCTACACCTTC.

The CDR3 DNA is TGTGCCAGCAGTCGACAGACAGATACGCAGTATTTT. It encodes CASSRQTDTQYF. The chain is built from TRBV2 and TRBJ2-3; TRBD1 might be the D (5 bases). Between the trimmed V and J ends, which lost 5 bases and 3 bases, there was a span of 6 bases. Germline-derived CDR1 and CDR2 are SNHLY and FYNNEI. This CDR3 has 12 amino acids.

CDR3 sequence reads: CAISESVRGSGRGIYEQYF. In DNA form, the CDR3 reads TGTGCCATCAGTGAGTCGGTTCGGGGTAGCGGGAGAGGAATCTACGAGCAGTACTTC. The chain has TRBV10-3 and TRBJ2-7, with 9 bases fitting TRBD2. V lost 0 bases and J lost 3; bases outside the gene matches: 15. Looked up from germline, CDR1 is ENHRY and CDR2 is SYGVKD. CDR3 length: 19 residues.

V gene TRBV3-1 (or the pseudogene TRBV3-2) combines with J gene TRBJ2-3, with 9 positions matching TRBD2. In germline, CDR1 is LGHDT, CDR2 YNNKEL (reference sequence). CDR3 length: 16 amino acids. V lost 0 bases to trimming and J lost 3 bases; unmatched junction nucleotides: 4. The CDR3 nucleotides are TGTGCCAGCAGCCAAGAGGGACTAGCTTATACAGATACGCAGTATTTT. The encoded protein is CASSQEGLAYTDTQYF.

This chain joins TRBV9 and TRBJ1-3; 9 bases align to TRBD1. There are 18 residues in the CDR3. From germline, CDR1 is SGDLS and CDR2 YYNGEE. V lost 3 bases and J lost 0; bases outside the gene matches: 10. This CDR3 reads CASSATGGRTHSGNTIYF. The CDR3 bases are TGTGCCAGCAGCGCCACAGGGGGCCGTACTCACTCTGGAAACACCATATATTTT.

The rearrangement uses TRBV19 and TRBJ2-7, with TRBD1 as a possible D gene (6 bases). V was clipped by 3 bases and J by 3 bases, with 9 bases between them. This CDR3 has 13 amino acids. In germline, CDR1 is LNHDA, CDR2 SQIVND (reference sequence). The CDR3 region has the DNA TGTGCCAGTAGTATCCTGGACAGCTACGAGCAGTACTTC. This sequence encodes CASSILDSYEQYF.

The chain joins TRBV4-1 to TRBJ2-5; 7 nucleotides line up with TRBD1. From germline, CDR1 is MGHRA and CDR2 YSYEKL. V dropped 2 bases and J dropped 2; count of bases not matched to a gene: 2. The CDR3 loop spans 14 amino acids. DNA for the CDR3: TGCGCCAGCAGCCAACCGGGACAGCAAGAGACCCAGTACTTC. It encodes CASSQPGQQETQYF.

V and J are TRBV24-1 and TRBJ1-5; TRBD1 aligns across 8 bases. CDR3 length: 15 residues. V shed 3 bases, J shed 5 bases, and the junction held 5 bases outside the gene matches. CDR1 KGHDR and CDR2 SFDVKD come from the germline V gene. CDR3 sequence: CATSDTTGVDQPQHF. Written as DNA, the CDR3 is TGTGCCACCAGTGATACGACAGGGGTGGATCAGCCCCAGCATTTT.